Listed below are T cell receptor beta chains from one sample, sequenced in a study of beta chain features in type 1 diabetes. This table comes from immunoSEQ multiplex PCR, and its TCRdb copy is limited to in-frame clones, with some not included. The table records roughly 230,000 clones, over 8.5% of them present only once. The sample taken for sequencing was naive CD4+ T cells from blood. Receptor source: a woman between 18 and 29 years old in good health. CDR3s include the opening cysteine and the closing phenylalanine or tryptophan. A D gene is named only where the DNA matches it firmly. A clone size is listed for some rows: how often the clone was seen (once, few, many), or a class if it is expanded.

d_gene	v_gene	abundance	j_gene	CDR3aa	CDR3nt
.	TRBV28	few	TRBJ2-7	CASRRTGMSGKNEQYF	TGTGCCAGCAGACGGACAGGGATGAGCGGGAAGAACGAGCAGTACTTC
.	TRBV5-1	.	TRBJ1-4	CASSLGGGAFEKLFF	TGCGCCAGCAGCTTGGGTGGAGGGGCCTTCGAAAAACTGTTTTTT
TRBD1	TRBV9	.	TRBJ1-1	CASSLQGMDTEAFF	TGTGCCAGCAGTTTACAGGGGATGGACACTGAAGCTTTCTTT
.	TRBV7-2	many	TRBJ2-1	CASSFSGAGQFF	TGTGCCAGCAGCTTCTCAGGGGCAGGGCAGTTCTTC
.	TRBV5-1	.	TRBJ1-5	CASETTELNSNQPQHF	TGCGCCAGCGAAACGACAGAGCTCAATAGCAATCAGCCCCAGCATTTT
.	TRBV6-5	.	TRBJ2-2	CASSYLRGNTGELFF	TGTGCCAGCAGTTACCTCAGGGGGAACACCGGGGAGCTGTTTTTT
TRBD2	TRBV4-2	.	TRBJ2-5	CASSQAAIAGGQETQYF	TGTGCCAGCAGCCAAGCGGCCATAGCGGGGGGGCAAGAGACCCAGTACTTC
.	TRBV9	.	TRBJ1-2	CASSVLGTPGGTYGYTF	TGTGCCAGCAGCGTCCTTGGAACCCCGGGAGGAACTTATGGCTACACCTTC
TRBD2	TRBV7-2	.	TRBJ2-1	CASSTGGAFYNEQFF	TGTGCCAGCAGCACCGGGGGGGCGTTCTACAATGAGCAGTTCTTC
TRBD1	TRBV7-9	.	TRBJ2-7	CASSLGQVYEQYF	TGTGCCAGCAGCTTGGGACAGGTCTACGAGCAGTACTTC
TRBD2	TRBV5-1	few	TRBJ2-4	CASRNNTSGGIQYF	TGCGCCAGCAGGAACAATACTAGCGGCGGCATTCAGTACTTC
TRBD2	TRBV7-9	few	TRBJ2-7	CASSRAGGTQIYEQYF	TGTGCCAGCAGCCGAGCGGGAGGGACTCAGATTTACGAGCAGTACTTC
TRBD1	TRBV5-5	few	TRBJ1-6	CASSADRGAYNSPLHF	TGTGCCAGCAGCGCGGACAGGGGAGCCTATAATTCACCCCTCCACTTT
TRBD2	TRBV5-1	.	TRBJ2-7	CASRLAGHYEQYF	TGCGCCAGCCGACTAGCGGGGCACTACGAGCAGTACTTC
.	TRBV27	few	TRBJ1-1	CASSLLTPGNTEAFF	TGTGCCAGCAGTTTGCTGACGCCGGGGAACACTGAAGCTTTCTTT
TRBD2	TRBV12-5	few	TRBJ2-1	CASGHPSGRGNEQFF	TGTGCTAGTGGTCACCCTAGCGGGCGGGGCAATGAGCAGTTCTTC
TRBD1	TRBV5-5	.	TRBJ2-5	CASSWPSGTDQETQYF	TGTGCCAGCAGCTGGCCCTCCGGGACAGACCAAGAGACCCAGTACTTC
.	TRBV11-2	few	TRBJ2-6	CASSRIAGAGANVLTF	TGTGCCAGCAGCCGAATAGCAGGGGCTGGGGCCAACGTCCTGACTTTC
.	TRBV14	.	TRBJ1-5	CASSRLARDSNQPQHF	TGTGCCAGCAGCCGCCTCGCGAGAGATAGCAATCAGCCCCAGCATTTT
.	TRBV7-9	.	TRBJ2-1	CASSLAGSSYNEQFF	TGTGCCAGCAGCTTAGCTGGGAGCTCCTACAATGAGCAGTTCTTC
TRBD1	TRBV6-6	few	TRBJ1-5	CASRLDRENQPQHF	TGTGCCAGCAGATTAGACAGGGAAAATCAGCCCCAGCATTTT
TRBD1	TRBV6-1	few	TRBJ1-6	CASITGAYNSPLHF	TGTGCCAGCATTACAGGGGCTTACAATTCACCCCTCCACTTT
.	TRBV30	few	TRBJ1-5	CAWSQGSQPQHF	TGTGCCTGGAGCCAGGGGAGTCAGCCCCAGCATTTT
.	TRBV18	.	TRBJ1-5	CASSPTVNQPQHF	TGTGCCAGCTCACCAACAGTCAATCAGCCCCAGCATTTT
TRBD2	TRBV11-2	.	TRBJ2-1	CASSLDLAGGRANEQFF	TGTGCCAGCAGCTTAGATTTAGCCGGCGGGAGGGCCAATGAGCAGTTCTTC
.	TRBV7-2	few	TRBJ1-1	CASSPDRTNTEAFF	TGTGCCAGCAGCCCTGACAGGACGAACACTGAAGCTTTCTTT